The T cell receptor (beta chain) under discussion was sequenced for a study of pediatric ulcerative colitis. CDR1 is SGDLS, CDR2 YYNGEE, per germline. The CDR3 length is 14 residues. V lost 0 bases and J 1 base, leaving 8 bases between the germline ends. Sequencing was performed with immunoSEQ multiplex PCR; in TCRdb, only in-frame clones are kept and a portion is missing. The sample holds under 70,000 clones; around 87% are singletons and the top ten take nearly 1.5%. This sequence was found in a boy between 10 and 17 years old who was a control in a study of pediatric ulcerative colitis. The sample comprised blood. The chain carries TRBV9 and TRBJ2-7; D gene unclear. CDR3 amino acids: CASSVGVGSYEQYF. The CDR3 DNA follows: TGTGCCAGCAGCGTAGGTGTAGGATCCTACGAGCAGTACTTC. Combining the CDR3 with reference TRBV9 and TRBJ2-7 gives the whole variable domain DSGVTQTPKHLITATGQRVTLRCSPRSGDLSVYWYQQSLDQGLQFLIQYYNGEERAKGNILERFSAQQFPDLHSELNLSSLELGDSALYFCASSVGVGSYEQYFGPGTRLTVT.